Listed here are 4 T cell receptor beta chains from one sample, sequenced in a study of T-cell memory formation after mild COVID-19. TCRdb recomputed calls from the 5' RACE reads with MiXCR, one row per CDR3 protein. Altogether a few hundred thousand distinct CDR3 sequences are present, roughly 19% being singletons, with the ten largest covering 21%. Sequencing was performed on PBMCs or a T cell subset sorted from them (not recorded which). These receptors originate from a man younger than 30 who had mild COVID-19 (a few samples of this study predate the infection). Cell type and time point are not known.

This clonotype was seen more than once but under ten times. The chain recombines TRBV4-1 with TRBJ1-2, with D perhaps matching TRBD1 (5 bases). Germline CDR1 is MGHRA and CDR2 is YSYEKL. Trimming took off 6 bases at V and 2 bases at J, with 10 bases between the two ends. This CDR3 has 13 residues. CDR3 region: CASSQRGNYGYTF. CDR3 nucleotides: TGCGCCAGCAGTCAACGGGGGAACTATGGCTACACCTTC.

The chain links TRBV11-2 to TRBJ2-3, with D possibly being TRBD1 (6 bases). Germline V gene data show CDR1 as SGHAT and CDR2 as FQNNGV. This CDR3 has 17 amino acids. V lost 5 bases and J 5 bases, leaving 23 bases between the germline ends. The CDR3 coding sequence is TGTGCCAGCAGCCCCGTAGGGGGTTGGGGGCATGAAGATACGCAGTATTTT. Encoded protein: CASSPVGGWGHEDTQYF.

A few counts support this clonotype. The chain links TRBV5-1 to TRBJ1-5; D gene unclear. Germline CDR1 SGHRS, CDR2 YFSETQ. This CDR3 region has 14 residues. Trimming cost V 2 bases and J 5 bases, with 11 bases left between them. CDR3 sequence: CASSFSGFDQPQHF. In nucleotides, the CDR3 is TGCGCCAGCAGCTTCTCGGGTTTTGATCAGCCCCAGCATTTT.

This clonotype was counted at least ten times. The chain couples TRBV12-3 or TRBV12-4 to TRBJ2-2, with TRBD2 matching 7 bases. The V gene end was trimmed by 6 bases and the J gene end by 4 bases; junction bases not matched to a gene: 5. The CDR3 consists of 14 residues. The CDR3 protein is CASSLGTITGELFF. The CDR3 DNA reads TGTGCCAGCAGCCTCGGGACTATCACCGGGGAGCTGTTTTTT.